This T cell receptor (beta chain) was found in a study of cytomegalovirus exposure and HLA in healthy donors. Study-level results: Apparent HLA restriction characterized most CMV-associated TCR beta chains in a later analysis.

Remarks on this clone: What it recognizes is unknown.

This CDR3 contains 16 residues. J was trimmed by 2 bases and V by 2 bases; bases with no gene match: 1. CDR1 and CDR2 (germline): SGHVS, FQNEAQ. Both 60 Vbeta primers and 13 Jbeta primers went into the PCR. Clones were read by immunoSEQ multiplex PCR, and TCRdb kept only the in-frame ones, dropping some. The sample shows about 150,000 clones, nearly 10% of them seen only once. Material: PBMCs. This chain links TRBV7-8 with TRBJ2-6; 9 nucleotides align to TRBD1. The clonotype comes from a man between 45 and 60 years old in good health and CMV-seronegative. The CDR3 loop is CASSLRTGAGANVLTF. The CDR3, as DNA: TGTGCCAGCAGCTTACGGACAGGGGCTGGGGCCAACGTCCTGACTTTC.